The clone carrying this TCR beta chain was observed at least ten times. What it binds is unknown. This specimen belongs to a study of blood T cells in healthy people across ages. This CDR3 comprises 15 residues. Losses at the gene ends were 0 bases for V and 3 bases for J; bases not matched to a gene: 3. Germline lookup yields CDR1 SGHRS and CDR2 YFSETQ. The use of a sample-barcoded 5' primer and a J-beta primer mix characterized a second PCR of 7 to 11 cycles. A tag from a template-switch adaptor with 12 random nucleotides marked each cDNA molecule. MiXCR, applied by TCRdb to the 5' RACE reads, yields one record per CDR3 protein. The data show over 600,000 distinct CDR3 sequences, roughly 21% seen once. Study outcomes and limitations: Aged donors had fewer naive CD4+ cells and lower diversity than long-lived donors.

The sequenced sample was blood. The chain has TRBV5-1 and TRBJ2-7, with 10 bases aligning to TRBD1. The receptor's source is a man aged 70 or older in good health. The CDR3 region is CASSLATGGVYEQYF. The DNA for the CDR3 is TGCGCCAGCAGCTTGGCGACAGGGGGCGTCTACGAGCAGTACTTC.